Below are 17 T cell receptor beta chains sequenced from a single sample in a study of blood T cells in healthy people across ages. Using a J-beta primer mix together with a sample-barcoded 5' primer, a second PCR was run for roughly 6 to 12 cycles. Each CDR3 protein is one row after TCRdb ran MiXCR on the 5' RACE reads. The data hold around 500,000 distinct CDR3 sequences, with under 55% observed a single time. Sequenced sample: blood. Receptors originate from a man of 80 years or more in good health.

This clonotype has a handful of counts. This chain uses TRBV4-3 with TRBJ2-3; TRBD1 aligns across 7 bases. CDR3 length: 20 amino acids. Trimming at V came to 0 bases and at J to 0 bases, leaving 15 bases not matched to a gene. Germline V gene lookup returns CDR1 LGHNA and CDR2 YSLEER. DNA of the CDR3: TGCGCCAGCAGCCAAGAATTAGGTGGCAGGGGGTATCAGAGCACAGATACGCAGTATTTT. Translated: CASSQELGGRGYQSTDTQYF.

The chain has TRBV4-3 and TRBJ1-1, with a weak D call TRBD1 (6 bases). The CDR3 extends over 15 amino acids. Germline V gene sequence: CDR1 LGHNA, CDR2 YSLEER. The germline V and J ends were trimmed by 0 bases and 1 base, with 9 bases remaining between them. The CDR3 DNA reads as TGCGCCAGCAGCCAAGATCCAGGGGCGAACACTGAAGCTTTCTTT. Residues: CASSQDPGANTEAFF.

The chain couples TRBV11-2 to TRBJ2-5; 7 bases map to TRBD1. Matching the DNA end better, TRBJ2-4 makes the J call doubtful. CDR1 SGHAT and CDR2 FQNNGV come from the germline V gene. This CDR3 has 14 residues. The CDR3 bases are TGTGCCAGCAGCTTGGGGACAGTTCGGGGCATTCAGTACTTC. Translating it yields CASSLGTVRGIQYF.

The chain links TRBV7-9 to TRBJ1-1; TRBD1 might be the D (5 bases). Per germline, CDR1 SEHNR and CDR2 FQNEAQ (reference sequence). Trimming took off 8 bases at V and 1 base at J, with 11 bases between the two ends. The CDR3 is 13 amino acids. The CDR3 protein is CASGAQGNTEAFF. CDR3 sequence (DNA): TGTGCCAGCGGGGCGCAGGGGAACACTGAAGCTTTCTTT.

In its sample, this clonotype was seen many times. The V and J genes are TRBV6-2 or TRBV6-3 and TRBJ2-1; the D gene is possibly TRBD2 (6 bases). From germline, CDR1 is MNHEY and CDR2 SVGEGT. CDR3 size: 23 residues. V was pared by 0 bases and J by 0 bases, with 30 bases between. The CDR3 loop reads CASSYSMNLGGLPDTRSYNEQFF. The DNA for the CDR3 is TGTGCCAGCAGTTACTCGATGAATCTTGGTGGACTACCCGACACTCGCTCCTACAATGAGCAGTTCTTC.

The chain couples TRBV9 to TRBJ1-4; a weak D match, TRBD1 (5 bases). Germline V CDR1 and CDR2: SGDLS, YYNGEE. This CDR3 comprises 15 residues. The V and J ends lost 4 bases and 4 bases respectively, with 14 bases between them. The DNA of the CDR3 is TGTGCCAGCAGCCCCAGGGAGGGTAATAATGAAAAACTGTTTTTT. This translates into CASSPREGNNEKLFF.

This chain connects TRBV4-3 to TRBJ2-7; 7 bases are a match to TRBD1. Germline lookup yields CDR1 LGHNA and CDR2 YSLEER. CDR3 length: 15 amino acids. V trimming: 4 bases; J trimming: 5 bases; junction bases outside the gene matches: 11. Here the CDR3 reads CASSPTLDRANEQYF. The CDR3 coding sequence is TGCGCCAGCAGCCCGACCCTTGACAGGGCTAACGAGCAGTACTTC.

The V and J genes are TRBV20-1 and TRBJ2-1; 7 nucleotides align to TRBD2. The V gene end was trimmed by 0 bases and the J gene end by 2 bases; junction bases not matched to a gene: 7. Germline-derived CDR1 and CDR2 are DFQATT and SNEGSKA (reference sequence). This CDR3 contains 16 residues. The CDR3 region has the DNA TGCAGTGCTAGAGAGGGGAGCGGGGCGACCTACAATGAGCAGTTCTTC. Residues: CSAREGSGATYNEQFF.

The chain recombines TRBV29-1 with TRBJ1-2; D uncertain. This CDR3 contains 12 residues. Per germline, CDR1 SQVTM and CDR2 ANQGSEA. Trimming removed 4 bases from V and 1 base from J, with 7 bases in between. CDR3 sequence reads: CSVGSGNYGYTF. DNA for the CDR3: TGCAGCGTTGGTAGCGGTAACTATGGCTACACCTTC.

This clonotype was detected ten times or more. The V and J genes are TRBV13 and TRBJ2-3; 8 nucleotides line up with TRBD2. Germline CDR1 reads PRHDT; CDR2 reads FYEKMQ (reference sequence). The CDR3 has 15 amino acids. V was clipped by 1 base and J by 8 bases; unmatched bases: 8. The CDR3 is CASSLASGLAGTQYF. The CDR3 DNA is TGTGCCAGCAGCTTAGCTAGCGGGTTAGCTGGTACGCAGTATTTT.

The genes are TRBV5-1 and TRBJ2-7, with D unclear. V shed 4 bases and J shed 2 bases, with 7 bases lying between them. Germline V lookup: CDR1 SGHRS, CDR2 YFSETQ. The length of the CDR3 is 12 residues. This CDR3 reads CASSREAYEQYF. Written as DNA, the CDR3 is TGCGCCAGCAGCCGAGAAGCCTACGAGCAGTACTTC.

J is TRBJ2-7 and V is TRBV13, with 7 bases lining up with TRBD1. CDR1 and CDR2 (germline): PRHDT, FYEKMQ (reference sequence). This CDR3 comprises 16 residues. J lost 2 bases, V lost 1 base, and 8 bases had no gene match. The CDR3 here is CASSLAPGQDTYEQYF. CDR3 DNA: TGTGCCAGCAGCTTAGCCCCCGGACAGGATACCTACGAGCAGTACTTC.

The chain carries TRBV5-1 and TRBJ1-4, with TRBD1 matching 7 bases. This CDR3 comprises 17 residues. Trimming removed 4 bases from V and 5 bases from J; junction bases left unmatched: 14. Germline V gives CDR1 SGHRS, CDR2 YFSETQ. The CDR3 spells CASSPGHRQGGNEKLFF. The CDR3 bases are TGCGCCAGCAGCCCGGGGCACCGACAGGGAGGAAATGAAAAACTGTTTTTT.

V usage is TRBV4-2 and J usage is TRBJ2-3; tentatively, D is TRBD2 (5 bases). Germline CDR1 reads LGHNA; CDR2 reads YNFKEQ. V was clipped by 7 bases and J by 2 bases, with 13 bases between them. This CDR3 is built from 14 residues. The CDR3 reads CASNLPGITDTQYF. DNA for the CDR3: TGTGCCAGCAACCTTCCCGGGATCACAGATACGCAGTATTTT.

DNA for the CDR3: TGTGCCAGCAGTGTCGGACTAGCGGGAGGGACCCTTAGGGCCAACGTCCTGACTTTC. It translates to CASSVGLAGGTLRANVLTF. V is TRBV2 and J is TRBJ2-6, with 15 bases aligning to TRBD2. The trim removed 4 bases at V and 5 bases at J, leaving 9 bases unmatched. Germline CDR1 reads SNHLY; CDR2 reads FYNNEI. The CDR3 extends over 19 amino acids.

This clonotype was found a few times. The rearrangement links TRBV20-1 to TRBJ2-7, with D maybe TRBD2 (6 bases). V shed 0 bases and J shed 2 bases, with 11 bases lying between them. This CDR3 spans 14 amino acids. In germline, CDR1 is DFQATT, CDR2 SNEGSKA (reference sequence). The CDR3: CSARDPSATYEQYF. CDR3 DNA: TGCAGTGCTAGAGACCCTAGCGCGACCTACGAGCAGTACTTC.

V usage is TRBV7-8 and J usage is TRBJ2-1; 8 positions agree with TRBD2. V trimming: 7 bases; J trimming: 10 bases; junction bases outside the gene matches: 12. Germline CDR1 and CDR2: SGHVS and FQNEAQ. The CDR3 contains 14 residues. The chain's CDR3 is CASISGTFIGEQFF. CDR3 in DNA: TGTGCCAGCATTAGCGGGACCTTTATTGGCGAGCAGTTCTTC.